The 15 T cell receptor beta chains presented below share a single source sample, sequenced in a study of blood T cells in healthy people across ages. The authors ran a second PCR of about 6 to 11 cycles using a sample-barcoded 5' primer and a J-beta primer mix. MiXCR was run by TCRdb on the 5' RACE reads, yielding one entry per CDR3 protein. The table lists 700,000 to 850,000 distinct CDR3 sequences, around 36% of them singletons, with 10% to 15% in the top ten. Input material: blood. These receptors all come from a man aged 18-30 years in good health.

This clonotype was detected a few times. The chain links TRBV3-1 to TRBJ1-6; TRBD1 agrees at 10 bases. V shed 2 bases and J 4 bases; nucleotides not matched to a gene: 2. The germline CDR1 and CDR2 sequences are LGHDT and YNNKEL (reference sequence). The CDR3 loop spans 16 amino acids. DNA of the CDR3: TGTGCCAGCAGCCAATGGACAGGGGGATATAATTCACCCCTCCACTTT. It specifies CASSQWTGGYNSPLHF.

The rearrangement joins TRBV29-1 to TRBJ1-2; 7 nucleotides agree with TRBD1. There are 19 residues in the CDR3. With 0 bases clipped from V and 0 bases from J, the junction kept 16 bases outside the gene matches. In germline, CDR1 is SQVTM, CDR2 ANQGSEA. CDR3 DNA: TGCAGCGTTGAAGAAGGGGGCCCACGCCCAGGGAATACTAACTATGGCTACACCTTC. Protein sequence: CSVEEGGPRPGNTNYGYTF.

This clonotype was seen at least ten times. The chain joins TRBV7-2 to TRBJ2-7; 12 nucleotides match TRBD2. This CDR3 comprises 15 residues. V dropped 6 bases and J dropped 6; count of bases not matched to a gene: 9. CDR1 and CDR2 from the germline V gene are SGHTA and FQGNSA. The CDR3 coding sequence is TGTGCCAGCAGTTCCCTGACTAGCGGGGGTTTCGAGCAGTACTTC. It specifies CASSSLTSGGFEQYF.

This clonotype was seen a single time. V usage is TRBV11-1 and J usage is TRBJ1-2; no firm D call. Trimming pared 7 bases from V and 3 bases from J, leaving 12 bases between. There are 13 residues in the CDR3. The germline gives CDR1 SGHAT, CDR2 FQDESV (reference sequence). The CDR3 DNA reads TGTGCCAGCACCAAGGTTGGAGACTATGGCTACACCTTC. Translated: CASTKVGDYGYTF. Together with reference TRBV11-1 and TRBJ1-2, the CDR3 gives the full variable domain: EAEVAQSPRYKITEKSQAVAFWCDPISGHATLYWYRQILGQGPELLVQFQDESVVDDSQLPKDRFSAERLKGVDSTLKIQPAELGDSAMYLCASTKVGDYGYTFGSGTRLTVV.

This clonotype was detected a few times. At one boundary the junction diverges from the germline segment, which might be a read error. The V call is TRBV7-8, the J call TRBJ1-1, with D possibly TRBD1 on 5 matching bases. The germline V gene has CDR1 SGHVS and CDR2 FQNEAQ. The CDR3 loop spans 15 amino acids. This chain's CDR3 is CAGSFEMGPGTEAFF. CDR3 bases: TGTGCCGGCAGCTTTGAAATGGGGCCTGGCACTGAAGCTTTCTTT.

This clonotype has a count of ten or more. The J gene is TRBJ2-5, the V gene TRBV20-1, with D unclear. Germline assignment: CDR1 DFQATT and CDR2 SNEGSKA (reference sequence). V was pared by 1 base and J by 1 base, with 10 bases between. This CDR3 has 14 residues. The CDR3 DNA reads TGCAGTGCTAGAGGAAAGCCAGTCCAAGAGACCCAGTACTTC. Protein product: CSARGKPVQETQYF.

In the case of this clonotype: This may arise from a read error, as a much more abundant clone is one base away. This rearrangement joins TRBV24-1 to TRBJ2-1; 7 bases align to TRBD2. The CDR3 totals 14 residues. Losses at the gene ends were 7 bases for V and 5 bases for J; bases not matched to a gene: 7. Per germline, CDR1 KGHDR and CDR2 SFDVKD. The chain's CDR3 is CATRPSGPHNEQFF. The CDR3 DNA is TGTGCCACCAGACCTAGCGGCCCCCACAATGAGCAGTTCTTC.

Only a few counts were recorded for this clonotype. The chain employs TRBV10-3 and TRBJ2-2, with D unresolved. With 4 bases removed from V and 6 bases from J, the gap between germline ends came to 3 bases. The V gene's germline CDR1 is ENHRY and CDR2 SYGVKD. The CDR3 contains 11 residues. The CDR3 protein is CAISGSGELFF. CDR3 bases: TGTGCCATCAGTGGATCCGGGGAGCTGTTTTTT.

This clonotype was observed a few times. The chain is built from TRBV20-1 and TRBJ1-5; 8 bases fit TRBD1. CDR3 size: 15 residues. Per germline, CDR1 DFQATT and CDR2 SNEGSKA (reference sequence). Losses at the gene ends were 6 bases for V and 4 bases for J; bases not matched to a gene: 11. The CDR3 DNA reads as TGCAGTGCCAAAGCCCTGACAGGGGTTAATCAGCCCCAGCATTTT. The encoded protein is CSAKALTGVNQPQHF.

At least ten counts were recorded for this clonotype. The V and J genes are TRBV6-6 and TRBJ1-2; D unclear. The CDR3 covers 12 residues. Germline values: CDR1 MNHNY, CDR2 SVGAGI (reference sequence). V was shortened by 2 bases and J by 2 bases, with 3 bases between the two germline ends. CDR3 nucleotide sequence: TGTGCCAGCAGTTACGAAAACTATGGCTACACCTTC. This codes for CASSYENYGYTF.

This chain links TRBV7-2 with TRBJ1-2; D is undetermined. Trimming stripped 2 bases from V and 8 bases from J, with 9 bases between. This CDR3 contains 12 residues. CDR1 is SGHTA and CDR2 is FQGNSA in the germline V gene. The CDR3 loop is CASSLKGWGYTF. CDR3 nucleotide sequence: TGTGCCAGCAGCTTAAAAGGGTGGGGCTACACCTTC.

In its sample, this clonotype was seen a few times. This chain links TRBV7-9 with TRBJ1-6, with D perhaps matching TRBD1 (5 bases). This CDR3 is 17 amino acids long. Germline V lookup: CDR1 SEHNR, CDR2 FQNEAQ (reference sequence). The ends were cut back, 5 bases at V and 5 bases at J, with 19 bases in the middle. CDR3 protein: CASSRGRQKMDNSPLHF. DNA of the CDR3: TGTGCCAGCAGCCGAGGGCGACAGAAAATGGATAATTCACCCCTCCACTTT. The whole variable domain, remainder taken from reference TRBV7-9 and TRBJ1-6, is DTGVSQNPRHKITKRGQNVTFRCDPISEHNRLYWYRQTLGQGPEFLTYFQNEAQLEKSRLLSDRFSAERPKGSFSTLEIQRTEQGDSAMYLCASSRGRQKMDNSPLHFGNGTRLTVT.

This clonotype turned up a few times. V gene TRBV6-6 combines with J gene TRBJ1-6; no reliable D call. The V end was cut by 6 bases, the J end by 5 bases, with 17 bases between. Per germline, CDR1 MNHNY and CDR2 SVGAGI (reference sequence). The CDR3 contains 16 residues. CDR3: CASRDQEYSDNSPLHF. The CDR3 DNA follows: TGTGCCAGCAGGGATCAGGAATACTCAGATAATTCACCCCTCCACTTT.

This clonotype was seen a handful of times. This rearrangement joins TRBV7-2 to TRBJ1-2; D possibly corresponds to TRBD1 (6 bases). Germline V lookup: CDR1 SGHTA, CDR2 FQGNSA. V gave up 5 bases and J gave up 5 bases, with 12 bases separating them. CDR3 size: 13 residues. CDR3 loop: CASSRGGVYGYTF. CDR3 sequence (DNA): TGTGCCAGCAGCCGGGGGGGCGTTTATGGCTACACCTTC.

The chain uses TRBV4-1 and TRBJ2-2; D is unclear. The CDR3 is made up of 12 amino acids. The germline V and J ends were trimmed by 3 bases and 9 bases, with 8 bases remaining between them. Germline CDR1 and CDR2: MGHRA and YSYEKL. CDR3 sequence: CASSQGNRELFF. CDR3 sequence (DNA): TGCGCCAGCAGCCAGGGGAACAGGGAGCTGTTTTTT.